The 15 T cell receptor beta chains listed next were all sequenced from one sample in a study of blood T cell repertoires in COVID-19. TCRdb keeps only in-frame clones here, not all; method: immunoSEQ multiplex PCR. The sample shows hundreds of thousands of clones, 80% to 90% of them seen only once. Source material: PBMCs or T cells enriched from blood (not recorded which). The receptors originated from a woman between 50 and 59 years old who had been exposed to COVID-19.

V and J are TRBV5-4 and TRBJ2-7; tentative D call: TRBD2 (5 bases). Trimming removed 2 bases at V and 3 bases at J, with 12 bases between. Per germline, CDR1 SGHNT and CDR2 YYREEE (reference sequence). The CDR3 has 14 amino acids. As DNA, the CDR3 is TGTGCCAGCAGCTTTGCGGGCAGATTCTACGAGCAGTACTTC. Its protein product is CASSFAGRFYEQYF.

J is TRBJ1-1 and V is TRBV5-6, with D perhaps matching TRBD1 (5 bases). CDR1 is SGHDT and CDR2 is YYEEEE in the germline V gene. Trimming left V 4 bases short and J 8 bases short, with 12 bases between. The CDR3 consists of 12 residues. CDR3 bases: TGTGCCAGCAGCGCTGAGCCAGGGGAAGCTTTCTTT. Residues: CASSAEPGEAFF.

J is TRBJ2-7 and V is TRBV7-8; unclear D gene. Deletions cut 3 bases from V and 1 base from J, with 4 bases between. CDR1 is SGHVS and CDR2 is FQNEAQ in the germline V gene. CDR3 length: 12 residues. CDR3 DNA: TGTGCCAGCAGCTTTGTATCCTACGAGCAGTACTTC. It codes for CASSFVSYEQYF.

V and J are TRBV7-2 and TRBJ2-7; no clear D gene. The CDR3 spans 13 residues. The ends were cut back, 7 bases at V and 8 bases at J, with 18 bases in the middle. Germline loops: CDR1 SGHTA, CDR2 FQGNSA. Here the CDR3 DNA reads TGTGCCAGCACCCCAGACGAGGTACTGCAGCAGTACTTC. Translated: CASTPDEVLQQYF.

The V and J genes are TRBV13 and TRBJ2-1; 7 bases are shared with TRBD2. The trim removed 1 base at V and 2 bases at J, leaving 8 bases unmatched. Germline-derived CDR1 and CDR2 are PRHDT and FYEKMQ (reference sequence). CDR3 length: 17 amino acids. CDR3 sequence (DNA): TGTGCCAGCAGCTTAGAAGGGGAGGGCCTGACCTACAATGAGCAGTTCTTC. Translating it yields CASSLEGEGLTYNEQFF.

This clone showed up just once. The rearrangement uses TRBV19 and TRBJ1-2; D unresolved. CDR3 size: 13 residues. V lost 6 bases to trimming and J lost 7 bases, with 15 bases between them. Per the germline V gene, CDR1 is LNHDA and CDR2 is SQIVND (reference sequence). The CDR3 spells CASRGGMDRGYTF. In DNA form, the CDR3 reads TGTGCCAGTAGAGGAGGTATGGACCGTGGCTACACCTTC.

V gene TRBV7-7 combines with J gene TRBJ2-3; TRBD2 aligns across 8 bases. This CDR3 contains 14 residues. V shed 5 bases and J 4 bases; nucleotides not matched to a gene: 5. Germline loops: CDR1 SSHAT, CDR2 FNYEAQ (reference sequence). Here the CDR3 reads CASSPGGLADTQYF. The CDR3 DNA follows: TGTGCCAGCAGCCCGGGGGGGTTGGCAGATACGCAGTATTTT. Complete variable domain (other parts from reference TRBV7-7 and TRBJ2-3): GAGVSQSPRYKVTKRGQDVTLRCDPISSHATLYWYQQALGQGPEFLTYFNYEAQPDKSGLPSDRFSAERPEGSISTLTIQRTEQRDSAMYRCASSPGGLADTQYFGPGTRLTVL.

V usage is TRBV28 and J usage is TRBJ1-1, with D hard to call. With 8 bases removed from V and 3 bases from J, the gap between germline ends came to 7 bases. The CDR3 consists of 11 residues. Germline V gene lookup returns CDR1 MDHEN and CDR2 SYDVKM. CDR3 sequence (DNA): TGTGCCAGCGGGCTATACACTGAAGCTTTCTTT. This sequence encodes CASGLYTEAFF.

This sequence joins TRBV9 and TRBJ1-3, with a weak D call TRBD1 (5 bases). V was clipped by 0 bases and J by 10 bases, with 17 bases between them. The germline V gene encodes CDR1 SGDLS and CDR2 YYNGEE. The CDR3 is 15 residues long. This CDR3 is CASSVGGTLVDTIYF. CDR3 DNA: TGTGCCAGCAGCGTAGGCGGGACCCTAGTGGATACCATATATTTT. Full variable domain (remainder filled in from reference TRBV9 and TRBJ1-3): DSGVTQTPKHLITATGQRVTLRCSPRSGDLSVYWYQQSLDQGLQFLIQYYNGEERAKGNILERFSAQQFPDLHSELNLSSLELGDSALYFCASSVGGTLVDTIYFGEGSWLTVV.

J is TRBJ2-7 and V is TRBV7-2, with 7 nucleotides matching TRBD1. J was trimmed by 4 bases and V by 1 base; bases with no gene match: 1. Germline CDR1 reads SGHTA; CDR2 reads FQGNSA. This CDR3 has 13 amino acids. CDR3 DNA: TGTGCCAGCAGCTTAGGGACAGGATACGAGCAGTACTTC. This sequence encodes CASSLGTGYEQYF.

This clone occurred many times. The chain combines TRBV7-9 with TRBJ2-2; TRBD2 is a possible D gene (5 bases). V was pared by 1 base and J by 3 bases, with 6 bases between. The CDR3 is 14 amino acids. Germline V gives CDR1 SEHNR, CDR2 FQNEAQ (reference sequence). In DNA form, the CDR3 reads TGTGCCAGCAGCTTAGGAGGGTACACCGGGGAGCTGTTTTTT. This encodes CASSLGGYTGELFF.

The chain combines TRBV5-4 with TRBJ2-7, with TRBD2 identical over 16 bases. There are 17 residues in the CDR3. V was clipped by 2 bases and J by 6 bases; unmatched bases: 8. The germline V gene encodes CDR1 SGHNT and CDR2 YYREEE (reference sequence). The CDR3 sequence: CASSLEGLAGGPTEQYF. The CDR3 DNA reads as TGTGCCAGCAGCTTAGAGGGACTAGCGGGGGGGCCGACCGAGCAGTACTTC.

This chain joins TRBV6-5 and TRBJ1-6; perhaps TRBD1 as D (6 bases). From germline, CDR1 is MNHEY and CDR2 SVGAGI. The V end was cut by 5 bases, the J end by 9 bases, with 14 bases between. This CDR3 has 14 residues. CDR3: CASSTTGNGSPLHF. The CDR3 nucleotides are TGTGCCAGCAGTACCACAGGGAATGGTTCACCCCTCCACTTT.

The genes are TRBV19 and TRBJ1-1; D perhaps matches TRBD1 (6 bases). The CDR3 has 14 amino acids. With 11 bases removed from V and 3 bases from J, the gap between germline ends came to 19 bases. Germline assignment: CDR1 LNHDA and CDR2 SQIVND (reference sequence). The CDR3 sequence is CAWGGQGIHTEAFF. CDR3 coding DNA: TGTGCCTGGGGGGGGCAGGGGATTCACACTGAAGCTTTCTTT.

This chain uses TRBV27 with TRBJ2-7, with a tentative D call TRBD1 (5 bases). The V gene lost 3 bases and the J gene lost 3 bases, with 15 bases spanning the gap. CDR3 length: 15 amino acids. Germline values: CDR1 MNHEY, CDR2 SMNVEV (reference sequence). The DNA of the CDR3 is TGTGCCAGCAGTTTCCTCGCAGACAGTCGCTACGAGCAGTACTTC. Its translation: CASSFLADSRYEQYF.